These 29 T cell receptor beta chains were sequenced from one sample in a study of blood T cell repertoires in COVID-19. Using immunoSEQ multiplex PCR, the repertoire was profiled, and TCRdb retains in-frame clones only, with some absent. The sample shows approximately 280,000 clones, about 90% of them seen only once. Sample: PBMCs or T cells enriched from blood (not recorded which). The receptors shown here come from a woman aged 18-29 years with acute COVID-19.

The CDR3 region has the DNA TGTGCCAGCAGCCCAGCGCCTAGCGGAGGGATGGGCCAAGAGACCCAGTACTTC. Its protein is CASSPAPSGGMGQETQYF. V is TRBV7-2 and J is TRBJ2-5; 7 nucleotides line up with TRBD2. Germline CDR1 reads SGHTA; CDR2 reads FQGNSA. The CDR3 sequence is 18 residues long. The junction had 16 bases not matched to a gene; V was cut back by 5 bases and J by 1 base.

The chain couples TRBV7-9 to TRBJ1-1; 9 positions match TRBD1. The J segment lost 9 bases and the V segment lost 5 bases, leaving 13 bases of the junction unmatched. The CDR3 is made up of 15 amino acids. Germline assignment: CDR1 SEHNR and CDR2 FQNEAQ (reference sequence). The CDR3 protein is CASSRWGTTGGKAFF. CDR3 sequence (DNA): TGTGCCAGCAGCCGTTGGGGTACGACAGGGGGGAAAGCTTTCTTT.

This clone appeared once. The genes are TRBV5-1 and TRBJ2-2, with 12 bases matching TRBD2. Unmatched junction bases numbered 9, after V lost 6 bases and J lost 3 bases. Germline V gives CDR1 SGHRS, CDR2 YFSETQ. This CDR3 comprises 17 residues. Here the CDR3 reads CASTGRLAGVDTGELFF. CDR3 sequence (DNA): TGCGCCAGCACAGGTAGACTAGCGGGAGTTGACACCGGGGAGCTGTTTTTT.

The chain couples TRBV6-2 or TRBV6-3 to TRBJ1-5; TRBD1 might be the D (5 bases). Trimming cost V 2 bases and J 9 bases, with 8 bases left between them. This CDR3 has 12 residues. In germline, CDR1 is MNHEY, CDR2 SVGEGT. As DNA, the CDR3 is TGTGCCAGCAGTTACCCGGGACTGCCCCAGCATTTT. As protein: CASSYPGLPQHF.

The gene calls are TRBV19 and TRBJ2-2; the match to TRBD1 covers 7 bases. V lost 3 bases to trimming and J lost 4 bases; unmatched junction nucleotides: 11. Per the germline V gene, CDR1 is LNHDA and CDR2 is SQIVND (reference sequence). The CDR3 contains 17 residues. The CDR3 loop is CASSMGPGQLLTGELFF. The CDR3 bases are TGTGCCAGTAGTATGGGGCCGGGACAGCTACTCACCGGGGAGCTGTTTTTT.

V and J are TRBV5-4 and TRBJ2-7; perhaps TRBD1 as D (6 bases). V lost 3 bases to trimming and J lost 3 bases, with 13 bases between them. Germline lookup yields CDR1 SGHNT and CDR2 YYREEE (reference sequence). The CDR3 covers 14 residues. The CDR3 sequence: CASSSLGGNYEQYF. CDR3 sequence (DNA): TGTGCCAGCAGCTCCCTAGGGGGAAACTACGAGCAGTACTTC.

This clone was detected only a few times. The chain combines TRBV4-3 with TRBJ1-2; TRBD1 aligns across 9 bases. Trimming took 3 bases from V and 6 from J; bases not matched to a gene: 11. CDR1 LGHNA and CDR2 YSLEER come from the germline V gene. The length of the CDR3 is 16 residues. The CDR3 region is CASSQWTGEIVNGYTF. CDR3 nucleotide sequence: TGCGCCAGCAGCCAGTGGACAGGGGAGATTGTAAATGGCTACACCTTC.

V and J are TRBV7-3 and TRBJ2-1; 11 nucleotides agree with TRBD2. The V segment lost 0 bases and the J segment 7 bases; nucleotides outside the gene matches: 8. The CDR3 spans 17 residues. Per germline, CDR1 SGHTA and CDR2 FQGTGA. The CDR3, as DNA: TGTGCCAGCAGCTTAACCGATAGCGGGAGGGCCCGTAATGAGCAGTTCTTC. Residues: CASSLTDSGRARNEQFF.

The V gene is TRBV18, the J gene TRBJ1-6; D perhaps matches TRBD1 (6 bases). Germline assignment: CDR1 KGHSH and CDR2 LQKENI. The CDR3 is made up of 17 amino acids. Trimming left V 4 bases short and J 10 bases short, with 23 bases between. The CDR3 DNA reads TGTGCCAGCTCACTAGGGTTTCAGGGGCCCCTAGGATCACCCCTCCACTTT. Residues: CASSLGFQGPLGSPLHF.

This sequence joins TRBV7-2 and TRBJ2-7; 7 bases align to TRBD1. V was pared by 5 bases and J by 3 bases, with 7 bases of the junction left unmatched. The germline V gene encodes CDR1 SGHTA and CDR2 FQGNSA. The CDR3 totals 14 residues. As DNA, the CDR3 is TGTGCCAGCAGCAGAAGGGACAGACACTACGAGCAGTACTTC. It codes for CASSRRDRHYEQYF.

This chain joins TRBV24-1 and TRBJ1-1, with D possibly matching TRBD1 (5 bases). Trimming pared 1 base from V and 14 bases from J, leaving 13 bases between. Germline assignment: CDR1 KGHDR and CDR2 SFDVKD. This CDR3 is built from 12 residues. The CDR3 region is CATSDLGRVLFF. CDR3 DNA sequence: TGTGCCACCAGTGATTTAGGCAGGGTTCTCTTCTTT.

The V and J genes are TRBV27 and TRBJ2-7; 9 positions match TRBD2. Germline V gene data show CDR1 as MNHEY and CDR2 as SMNVEV (reference sequence). V trimming: 6 bases; J trimming: 3 bases; junction bases outside the gene matches: 15. The CDR3 totals 17 residues. CDR3 bases: TGTGCCAGCAGCCCGGGACTAGCCTCGGGAGATAACTACGAGCAGTACTTC. Translation: CASSPGLASGDNYEQYF.

The V gene is TRBV11-1, the J gene TRBJ2-7; TRBD1 matches 7 bases. V shed 6 bases and J 6 bases; nucleotides not matched to a gene: 8. This CDR3 is built from 13 residues. Germline V gives CDR1 SGHAT, CDR2 FQDESV (reference sequence). The CDR3 bases are TGTGCCAGCAGGGACGACAGGGCGGCCGAGCAGTACTTC. Encoded protein: CASRDDRAAEQYF.

V gene TRBV12-3 or TRBV12-4 combines with J gene TRBJ1-3; D is unclear. V was shortened by 4 bases and J by 4 bases, with 8 bases between the two germline ends. The CDR3 sequence is 13 residues long. The CDR3, as DNA: TGTGCCAGCAGTTGGTACACAGGAAACACCATATATTTT. Translating it yields CASSWYTGNTIYF.

The chain is built from TRBV15 and TRBJ1-2, with TRBD1 as a possible D gene (6 bases). The CDR3 runs 14 residues. The V gene's germline CDR1 is LNHNV and CDR2 YYDKDF (reference sequence). V lost 0 bases to trimming and J lost 2 bases, with 7 bases between them. The CDR3 DNA is TGTGCCACCAGCAGAGAAAGGGGGAACTATGGCTACACCTTC. Its translation is CATSRERGNYGYTF. Full variable domain (outside the CDR3, taken from reference TRBV15 and TRBJ1-2): DAMVIQNPRYQVTQFGKPVTLSCSQTLNHNVMYWYQQKSSQAPKLLFHYYDKDFNNEADTPDNFQSRRPNTSFCFLDIRSPGLGDTAMYLCATSRERGNYGYTFGSGTRLTVV.

This clone was observed once. V usage is TRBV19 and J usage is TRBJ2-4, with 9 bases fitting TRBD2. The trim removed 10 bases at V and 0 bases at J, leaving 4 bases unmatched. CDR3 length: 14 residues. Germline V gives CDR1 LNHDA, CDR2 SQIVND (reference sequence). CDR3 sequence (DNA): TGTGCCACTAGACTAGCGGTAGCCAAAAACATTCAGTACTTC. Its protein product is CATRLAVAKNIQYF. Using reference TRBV19 and TRBJ2-4 for the parts outside the CDR3, the full variable domain is DGGITQSPKYLFRKEGQNVTLSCEQNLNHDAMYWYRQDPGQGLRLIYYSQIVNDFQKGDIAEGYSVSREKKESFPLTVTSAQKNPTAFYLCATRLAVAKNIQYFGAGTRLSVL.

The chain recombines TRBV6-5 with TRBJ2-7; D is perhaps TRBD1 (5 bases). This CDR3 is 13 amino acids long. Trimming shortened V by 6 bases and J by 5 bases, and 14 bases separated the two germline ends. CDR1 and CDR2 from the germline V gene are MNHEY and SVGAGI. The CDR3 reads CASRPAGIHEQYF. The CDR3 DNA reads as TGTGCCAGCAGACCCGCAGGGATCCACGAGCAGTACTTC.

This chain uses TRBV6-6 with TRBJ1-1; 7 bases agree with TRBD1. This CDR3 is built from 13 residues. Germline CDR1 reads MNHNY; CDR2 reads SVGAGI (reference sequence). With V trimmed by 5 bases and J by 3 bases, 3 bases remained unmatched. The CDR3 sequence: CASSADRDTEAFF. The CDR3 DNA sequence: TGTGCCAGCAGTGCCGACAGGGACACTGAAGCTTTCTTT.

The chain couples TRBV12-5 to TRBJ2-2; 7 positions match TRBD1. Trimming cost V 6 bases and J 3 bases; bases outside gene matches: 13. Germline V gene sequence: CDR1 LGHNT, CDR2 FRNRAP. This CDR3 region has 17 residues. The CDR3 nucleotides read TGTGCTAGTGGATACGACGGGGACAGAGCATACACCGGGGAGCTGTTTTTT. Protein sequence: CASGYDGDRAYTGELFF.

The V and J genes are TRBV7-2 and TRBJ2-7, with D possibly TRBD2 on 5 matching bases. Trimming shortened V by 0 bases and J by 7 bases, and 10 bases separated the two germline ends. The CDR3 is 13 residues long. Germline CDR1 and CDR2: SGHTA and FQGNSA. The CDR3 region has the DNA TGTGCCAGCAGCTTAGCGCGGACTTATGAGCAGTACTTC. As protein: CASSLARTYEQYF.

A word on this clone: At one end, the junction sequence differs from germline, possibly due to a read error. CDR3 sequence (DNA): TGTGCCAGCAGTAGAGGACAGGGGCGCGAGCAGTACTTC. Its protein is CASSRGQGREQYF. The chain uses TRBV19 and TRBJ2-7; 9 nucleotides line up with TRBD1. The CDR3 totals 13 residues. The V gene's germline CDR1 is LNHDA and CDR2 SQIVND (reference sequence).

The J gene is TRBJ2-7, the V gene TRBV5-1, with a possible D match to TRBD1 (5 bases). Germline V CDR1 and CDR2: SGHRS, YFSETQ. The CDR3 runs to 17 residues. Trimming left V 4 bases short and J 0 bases short, with 20 bases between. The CDR3 coding sequence is TGCGCCAGCAGCCGTGGGGCCAGTGTGGGGCTCTCCTACGAGCAGTACTTC. Translating it yields CASSRGASVGLSYEQYF.

The genes are TRBV5-4 and TRBJ2-7; 15 bases match TRBD2. The CDR3 consists of 15 residues. The trim removed 3 bases at V and 4 bases at J, leaving 2 bases unmatched. Germline V gene sequence: CDR1 SGHNT, CDR2 YYREEE (reference sequence). CDR3 region: CASSYGTSGRYEQYF. CDR3 in DNA: TGTGCCAGCAGCTACGGGACTAGCGGGAGGTACGAGCAGTACTTC. Full variable domain (outside the CDR3, taken from reference TRBV5-4 and TRBJ2-7): ETGVTQSPTHLIKTRGQQVTLRCSSQSGHNTVSWYQQALGQGPQFIFQYYREEENGRGNFPPRFSGLQFPNYSSELNVNALELDDSALYLCASSYGTSGRYEQYFGPGTRLTVT.

This chain joins TRBV10-3 and TRBJ1-1; weak D call: TRBD1 (5 bases). CDR3 length equals 13 residues. Between the trimmed V and J ends, which lost 10 bases and 0 bases, there was a span of 12 bases. CDR1 is ENHRY and CDR2 is SYGVKD in the germline V gene. CDR3 sequence (DNA): TGTGCCACCAACGGACATATGAACACTGAAGCTTTCTTT. It codes for CATNGHMNTEAFF.

The CDR3 region has the DNA TGTGCCAGTAGTATCGACTTCTCCTACGAGCAGTACTTC. Amino acid sequence: CASSIDFSYEQYF. V gene TRBV19 combines with J gene TRBJ2-7; no firm D call. Trimming took off 3 bases at V and 0 bases at J, with 6 bases between the two ends. The CDR3 runs 13 residues. Germline V gives CDR1 LNHDA, CDR2 SQIVND (reference sequence).

As concerns this clone: The sample contains more than one DNA sequence encoding this CDR3. This chain joins TRBV20-1 and TRBJ2-5, with TRBD1 as a possible D gene (5 bases). Germline V CDR1 and CDR2: DFQATT, SNEGSKA (reference sequence). The CDR3 sequence is 12 residues long. Trimming left V 3 bases short and J 2 bases short, with 7 bases between. CDR3 DNA sequence: TGCAGTGCTAGTCGACAGCAAGAGACCCAGTACTTC. It translates to CSASRQQETQYF.

This rearrangement joins TRBV5-8 to TRBJ2-5; TRBD1 aligns across 9 bases. The germline V gene encodes CDR1 SGHTS and CDR2 YDEGEE. The ends lost 5 bases at V and 5 bases at J; junction bases unmatched: 4. This CDR3 is built from 13 residues. CDR3 region: CASRGQGGETQYF. CDR3 nucleotide sequence: TGTGCCAGCAGGGGACAGGGCGGTGAGACCCAGTACTTC.

This rearrangement joins TRBV5-1 to TRBJ2-5; D possibly corresponds to TRBD2 (5 bases). V lost 4 bases and J lost 2, with 12 bases in between. The germline V gene has CDR1 SGHRS and CDR2 YFSETQ. The CDR3 is 14 amino acids. The CDR3 region is CASSNRLSQETQYF. The CDR3 DNA reads as TGCGCCAGCAGCAATCGACTATCACAAGAGACCCAGTACTTC.

The chain carries TRBV5-6 and TRBJ2-7; TRBD1 is a possible D gene (6 bases). V lost 5 bases and J lost 9, with 21 bases in between. Germline V CDR1 and CDR2: SGHDT, YYEEEE. The CDR3 extends over 14 amino acids. CDR3 amino acids: CASSRDRNYAGQYF. The CDR3, as DNA: TGTGCCAGCAGTAGAGACAGGAACTACGCTGGGCAGTACTTC.